These 5 T cell receptor beta chains were all obtained from the same sample, sequenced in a study of shared clonotypes between healthy human individuals. The repertoire was sequenced with immunoSEQ multiplex PCR; TCRdb's copy has only in-frame clones and lacks some. The sample includes 2.5 million or so clones, more than 80% of them seen just once. The sequenced material came from naive CD4+ T cells sorted from blood. Sample subset: CD45RA+ positively selected. The receptor set was obtained from a man younger than 30 in good health.

The rearrangement joins TRBV5-1 to TRBJ2-6, with D perhaps being TRBD1 or TRBD2 (5 bases each). The CDR3 runs 17 residues. The germline V gene encodes CDR1 SGHRS and CDR2 YFSETQ. The V gene lost 2 bases and the J gene lost 0 bases, with 12 bases spanning the gap. DNA for the CDR3: TGCGCCAGCAGCTTCGAGGGACGGTCCTCTGGGGCCAACGTCCTGACTTTC. Amino acids: CASSFEGRSSGANVLTF.

The rearrangement joins TRBV9 to TRBJ2-2; 7 bases line up with TRBD1. The trim removed 4 bases at V and 4 bases at J, leaving 10 bases unmatched. In germline, CDR1 is SGDLS, CDR2 YYNGEE. This CDR3 spans 16 amino acids. CDR3 region: CASSPRGGAGTGELFF. The CDR3 nucleotides read TGTGCCAGCAGCCCCAGAGGGGGCGCCGGCACCGGGGAGCTGTTTTTT.

This chain links TRBV28 with TRBJ2-2; weak D call: TRBD1 (6 bases). CDR3 size: 13 residues. Trimming removed 7 bases at V and 3 bases at J, with 9 bases between. From germline, CDR1 is MDHEN and CDR2 SYDVKM. CDR3 protein: CASTGTHTGELFF. DNA of the CDR3: TGTGCCAGCACAGGGACACACACCGGGGAGCTGTTTTTT.

CDR3 coding DNA: TGCGCCAGCAGCAAGACAGGGTTAGCCGGGGAGCTGTTTTTT. This sequence encodes CASSKTGLAGELFF. The chain joins TRBV5-1 to TRBJ2-2; TRBD1 aligns across 7 bases. The CDR3 extends over 14 amino acids. Trimming at V came to 4 bases and at J to 6 bases, leaving 6 bases not matched to a gene. In germline, CDR1 is SGHRS, CDR2 YFSETQ.

Comment on this clone: Within the sample, other DNA sequences also encode this same CDR3. V is TRBV5-1 and J is TRBJ2-5, with a weak D call TRBD1 (7 bases). This CDR3 is 15 amino acids long. Germline V gene data show CDR1 as SGHRS and CDR2 as YFSETQ. The ends were cut back, 0 bases at V and 1 base at J, with 10 bases in the middle. CDR3 protein: CASSLAGDSQETQYF. The CDR3 DNA reads as TGCGCCAGCAGCTTGGCGGGGGACAGCCAAGAGACCCAGTACTTC. The full variable domain, completed using reference TRBV5-1 and TRBJ2-5, is KAGVTQTPRYLIKTRGQQVTLSCSPISGHRSVSWYQQTPGQGLQFLFEYFSETQRNKGNFPGRFSGRQFSNSRSEMNVSTLELGDSALYLCASSLAGDSQETQYFGPGTRLLVL.